A selection of T cell receptor beta chains follows, all from one sample in a study of cytomegalovirus exposure and HLA in healthy donors. Sequenced by immunoSEQ multiplex PCR; TCRdb stores in-frame clones only, minus some. This table has roughly 170,000 clones, roughly four fifths appearing once. Sequenced input: PBMCs. These receptor sequences come from a girl under 18 in good health and CMV-seropositive. Each CDR3 is given with its conserved first and last residue. A D gene is named only where the DNA matches it firmly. Not all rows give a size; the values are once, few, many and, for expanded clones, a class.

D gene | clone size | J gene | V gene | CDR3 DNA | CDR3 protein
- | - | TRBJ1-5 | TRBV12-5 | TGTGCTAGTGGTTTGACTCATTCGGGTTCGGGTCTCGGATTCTCGAATAGCAATCAGCCCCAGCATTTT | CASGLTHSGSGLGFSNSNQPQHF
- | few | TRBJ1-4 | TRBV7-2 | TGTGCCAGCAGCCCCTCCGTTCCTACTCGAAGTGAAAAACTGTTTTTT | CASSPSVPTRSEKLFF
- | - | TRBJ1-1 | TRBV11-3 | TGTGCCAGCAGCTTCTCGGCTCCGGGGGAAGCTTTCTTT | CASSFSAPGEAFF
TRBD2 | - | TRBJ2-5 | TRBV7-2 | TGTGCCAGCAGCCCGGGACTAGCGAAAGAGACCCAGTACTTC | CASSPGLAKETQYF
- | - | TRBJ1-6 | TRBV11-2 | TGTGCCAGCAGCCCAACGGTTCCGAAGAATTCACCCCTCCACTTT | CASSPTVPKNSPLHF
TRBD1 | - | TRBJ1-1 | TRBV5-1 | TGCGCCAGCAGCGCGGGGACAGCGAACACTGAAGCTTTCTTT | CASSAGTANTEAFF
- | - | TRBJ2-7 | TRBV27 | TGTGCCAGCAGTCCCTCCCCGGGGTACGAGCAGTACTTC | CASSPSPGYEQYF
TRBD2 | few | TRBJ2-3 | TRBV4-1 | TGCGCCAGCAGCCAGGGATACTTACTAGCGGGGGGCTCGGATACGCAGTATTTT | CASSQGYLLAGGSDTQYF
TRBD2 | - | TRBJ2-2 | TRBV9 | TGTGCCAGCAGCGTAGTGCCCCGCCCTATGACGGGGGGTCCGAATACCGGGGAGCTGTTTTTT | CASSVVPRPMTGGPNTGELFF
- | - | TRBJ1-2 | TRBV7-9 | TGTGCCAGCAGCTTAATGGCGGGGGCGGATGGCTACACCTTC | CASSLMAGADGYTF
TRBD1 | - | TRBJ1-6 | TRBV12-5 | TGTGCTAGTGGTTTGGTACCTAAGGGTGAGACAGGGATTTATAATTCACCCCTCCACTTT | CASGLVPKGETGIYNSPLHF
TRBD1 | - | TRBJ2-2 | TRBV7-9 | TGTGCCAGCAGCTCTAGACAGGGAACGAACACCGGGGAGCTGTTTTTT | CASSSRQGTNTGELFF
TRBD1 | once | TRBJ1-2 | TRBV7-6 | TGTGCCAGCAGCTTAGGGGTCCCCGGGACAGGCCAGGGGGATGGCTACACCTTC | CASSLGVPGTGQGDGYTF
- | - | TRBJ1-1 | TRBV7-9 | TGTGCCAGCAGCTTCCCGGTCGGGGGAGACACTGAAGCTTTCTTT | CASSFPVGGDTEAFF
- | once | TRBJ1-2 | TRBV6-1 | TGTGCCAGCAGTGGGACTATTGGCTACACCTTC | CASSGTIGYTF
TRBD1 | - | TRBJ2-5 | TRBV19 | TGTGCCAGTAGATTGGATGGGGACAGGGGACCTCAGTACTTC | CASRLDGDRGPQYF
- | - | TRBJ2-7 | TRBV9 | TGTGCCAGCAGCGGCGAACCGGGACAAGTATACGAGCAGTACTTC | CASSGEPGQVYEQYF
- | - | TRBJ1-1 | TRBV7-8 | TGTGCCAGCAGCTTAGACAGTTTCGACACTGAAGCTTTCTTT | CASSLDSFDTEAFF
TRBD1 | - | TRBJ1-3 | TRBV6-5 | TGTGCCAGCAGACAGGAGACAGGGAGTGGAAACACCATATATTTT | CASRQETGSGNTIYF
- | - | TRBJ1-1 | TRBV10-3 | TGTGCCGTCCGGGACACGGGGAACACTGAAGCTTTCTTT | CAVRDTGNTEAFF